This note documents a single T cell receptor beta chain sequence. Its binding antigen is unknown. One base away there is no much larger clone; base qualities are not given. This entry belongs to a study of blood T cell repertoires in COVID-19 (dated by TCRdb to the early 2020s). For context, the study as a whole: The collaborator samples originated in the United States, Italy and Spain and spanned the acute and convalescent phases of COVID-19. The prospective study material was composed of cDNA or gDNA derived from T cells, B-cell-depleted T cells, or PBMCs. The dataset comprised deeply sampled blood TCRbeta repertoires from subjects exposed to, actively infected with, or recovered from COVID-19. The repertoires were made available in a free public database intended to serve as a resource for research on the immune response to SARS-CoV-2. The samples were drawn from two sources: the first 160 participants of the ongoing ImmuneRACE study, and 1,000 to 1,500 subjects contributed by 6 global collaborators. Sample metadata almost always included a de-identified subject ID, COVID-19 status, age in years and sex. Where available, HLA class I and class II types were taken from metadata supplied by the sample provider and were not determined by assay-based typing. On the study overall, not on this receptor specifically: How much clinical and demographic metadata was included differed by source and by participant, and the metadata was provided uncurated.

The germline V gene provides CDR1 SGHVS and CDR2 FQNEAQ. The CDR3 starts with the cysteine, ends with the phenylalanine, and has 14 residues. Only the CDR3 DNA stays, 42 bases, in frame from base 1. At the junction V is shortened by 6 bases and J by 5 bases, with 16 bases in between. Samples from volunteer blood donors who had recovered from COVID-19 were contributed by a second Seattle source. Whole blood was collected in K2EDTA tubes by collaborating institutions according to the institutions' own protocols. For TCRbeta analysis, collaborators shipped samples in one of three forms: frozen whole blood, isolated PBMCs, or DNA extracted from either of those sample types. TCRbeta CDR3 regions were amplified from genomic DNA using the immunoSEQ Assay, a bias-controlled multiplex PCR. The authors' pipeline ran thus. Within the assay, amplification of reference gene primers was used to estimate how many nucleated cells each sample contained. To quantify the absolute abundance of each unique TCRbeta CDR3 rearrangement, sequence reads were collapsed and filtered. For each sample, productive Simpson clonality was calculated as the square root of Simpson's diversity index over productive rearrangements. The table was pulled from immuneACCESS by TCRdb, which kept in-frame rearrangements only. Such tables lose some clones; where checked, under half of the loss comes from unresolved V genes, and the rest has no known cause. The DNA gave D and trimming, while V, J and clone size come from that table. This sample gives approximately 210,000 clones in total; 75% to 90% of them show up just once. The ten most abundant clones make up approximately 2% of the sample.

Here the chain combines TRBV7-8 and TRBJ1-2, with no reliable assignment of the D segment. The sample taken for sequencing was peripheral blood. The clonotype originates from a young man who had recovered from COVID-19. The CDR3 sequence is CASSPPDGYYGYTF. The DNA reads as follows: TGTGCCAGCAGTCCACCTGACGGGTATTATGGCTACACCTTC. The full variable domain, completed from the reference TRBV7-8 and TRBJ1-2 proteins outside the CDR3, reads GAGVSQSPRYKVAKRGQDVALRCDPISGHVSLFWYQQALGQGPEFLTYFQNEAQLDKSGLPSDRFFAERPEGSVSTLKIQRTQQEDSAVYLCASSPPDGYYGYTFGSGTRLTVV.